The 10 T cell receptor beta chains below come from one sample, sequenced in a study of T cell responses to AZD1222 COVID-19 vaccine. Generated by immunoSEQ multiplex PCR, the TCRdb table keeps only in-frame clones and is missing some. The sample lists fewer than 150,000 clones; 75% to 95% were seen once. This sample comprised peripheral blood, obtained on day 0 of AZD1222 vaccination. The receptors were gathered from an adult in good health.

J is TRBJ2-7 and V is TRBV7-3; possibly TRBD1 for D (6 bases). The CDR3 loop spans 13 amino acids. Between the trimmed V and J ends, which lost 1 base and 5 bases, there was a span of 9 bases. Germline CDR1 reads SGHTA; CDR2 reads FQGTGA. CDR3 coding DNA: TGTGCCAGCAGCTTAAGTCAGGGGAACGAGCAGTACTTC. It specifies CASSLSQGNEQYF.

This chain links TRBV5-6 with TRBJ1-1, with 8 nucleotides matching TRBD1. CDR3 length: 18 residues. Germline V gene data show CDR1 as SGHDT and CDR2 as YYEEEE. The trim removed 0 bases at V and 0 bases at J, leaving 10 bases unmatched. This CDR3 reads CASSLVVGTGLMNTEAFF. The DNA for the CDR3 is TGTGCCAGCAGCTTGGTGGTTGGGACAGGCCTTATGAACACTGAAGCTTTCTTT.

The chain uses TRBV18 and TRBJ2-1; the match to TRBD2 covers 10 bases. CDR1 KGHSH and CDR2 LQKENI come from the germline V gene. The CDR3 is 16 residues long. Trimming at V came to 2 bases and at J to 5 bases, leaving 6 bases not matched to a gene. The CDR3 DNA sequence: TGTGCCAGCTCACCAGTGGGACTAGCGCCTAACAATGAGCAGTTCTTC. Translating gives CASSPVGLAPNNEQFF.

V usage is TRBV6-5 and J usage is TRBJ1-4, with TRBD1 identical over 10 bases. The CDR3 covers 14 residues. V dropped 7 bases and J dropped 8; count of bases not matched to a gene: 7. Germline loops: CDR1 MNHEY, CDR2 SVGAGI. The CDR3 DNA reads TGTGCCAGCACCCGGGACAGGGGAGGAGAAAAACTGTTTTTT. This encodes CASTRDRGGEKLFF.

Here the CDR3 reads CASTPTGPTVGSPLHF. The CDR3 DNA follows: TGCGCCAGCACCCCGACAGGCCCTACGGTTGGTTCACCCCTCCACTTT. V is TRBV5-1 and J is TRBJ1-6; D is perhaps TRBD1 (6 bases). The CDR3 is made up of 16 amino acids. Germline CDR1 and CDR2: SGHRS and YFSETQ. V was trimmed by 6 bases and J by 9 bases, leaving 22 bases between them. The whole variable domain, remainder taken from reference TRBV5-1 and TRBJ1-6, is KAGVTQTPRYLIKTRGQQVTLSCSPISGHRSVSWYQQTPGQGLQFLFEYFSETQRNKGNFPGRFSGRQFSNSRSEMNVSTLELGDSALYLCASTPTGPTVGSPLHFGNGTRLTVT.

The chain uses TRBV7-9 and TRBJ1-6; D is unresolved. The length of the CDR3 is 12 residues. V gave up 4 bases and J gave up 11 bases, with 9 bases separating them. CDR1 is SEHNR, CDR2 FQNEAQ, per germline (reference sequence). For the CDR3, the DNA is TGTGCCAGCAGCTCCCCCGGGGCACCCCTCCACTTT. It encodes CASSSPGAPLHF.

J is TRBJ2-3 and V is TRBV5-1; 8 bases are shared with TRBD1. In germline, CDR1 is SGHRS, CDR2 YFSETQ. The CDR3 totals 15 residues. V was pared by 4 bases and J by 0 bases, with 4 bases of the junction left unmatched. The CDR3 region is CASSTGTGSTDTQYF. CDR3 bases: TGCGCCAGCAGCACTGGGACAGGAAGCACAGATACGCAGTATTTT.

The chain combines TRBV27 with TRBJ2-5; D ambiguous. The CDR3 covers 13 residues. V lost 2 bases and J lost 5, with 9 bases in between. Germline V gene lookup returns CDR1 MNHEY and CDR2 SMNVEV (reference sequence). The CDR3 loop reads CASSLVGKETQYF. The DNA of the CDR3 is TGTGCCAGCAGTTTAGTAGGGAAGGAGACCCAGTACTTC.

The J gene is TRBJ1-5, the V gene TRBV19, with D hard to call. The V gene lost 3 bases and the J gene lost 0 bases, with 9 bases spanning the gap. There are 15 residues in the CDR3. In germline, CDR1 is LNHDA, CDR2 SQIVND (reference sequence). CDR3 bases: TGTGCCAGTAGTATTTCGGGCAATAGCAATCAGCCCCAGCATTTT. Its protein product is CASSISGNSNQPQHF.

This clone was seen only once. The chain couples TRBV19 to TRBJ2-1; TRBD1 matches at 9 bases. With V trimmed by 6 bases and J by 5 bases, 8 bases remained unmatched. The length of the CDR3 is 15 residues. Per germline, CDR1 LNHDA and CDR2 SQIVND (reference sequence). CDR3 in DNA: TGTGCCAGTAGGACCCGGGACAGGGACCACAATGAGCAGTTCTTC. It codes for CASRTRDRDHNEQFF.